The sequence of this T cell receptor beta chain was determined in a study of cytomegalovirus exposure and HLA in healthy donors. Study-wide findings and caveats: Beyond CMV serostatus, there was no information to go on about immune exposure.

CDR3 length equals 15 residues. V shed 3 bases, J shed 7 bases, and the junction held 6 bases outside the gene matches. Germline CDR1 is LGHNA and CDR2 is YSLEER. PCR primers comprised 60 Vbeta and 13 Jbeta primers. Only in-frame clones appear in the TCRdb table, and some are missing; sequencing was by immunoSEQ multiplex PCR. The table has 40,000 or so clones, 60% to 85% seen once. This clone was seen a few times. Its antigen is unidentified. This receptor was taken from a man aged 25 to 45 in good health and CMV-seronegative. The chain is built from TRBV4-3 and TRBJ1-6; 7 bases fit TRBD1. The material sequenced was PBMCs. The CDR3 region is CASSQWDRRNSPLHF. For the CDR3, the DNA is TGCGCCAGCAGCCAGTGGGACAGAAGAAATTCACCCCTCCACTTT.